The rows below give T cell receptor beta chains drawn from one sample of a study of identical twins. TCRdb processed the 5' RACE reads anew with MiXCR; each CDR3 protein has one entry. The table lists roughly 570,000 distinct CDR3 sequences, 9.6% of them singletons. In addition, the sample was reused for a study of yellow fever vaccine responses in identical twins.

Sequenced material: PBMCs. These receptors originate from a woman in her late teens or twenties in good health. CDR3s include the opening cysteine and the closing phenylalanine or tryptophan. Each record gives: J gene, V gene, D gene, clone size, CDR3 DNA, CDR3 protein. A D gene is named only where the DNA matches it firmly. Clone size is given for some rows only: seen once, a few or many times, or a class if the clone is expanded.

TRBJ2-1,TRBV30,.,.,TGTGCCTGGAGTGTAGGGGGGACCTACAATGAGCAGTTCTTC,CAWSVGGTYNEQFF
TRBJ2-3,TRBV11-2,TRBD2,few,TGTGCCAGCAGCTTAGTGTTAGCGGGGGGTACGAGGAGGGATACGCAGTATTTT,CASSLVLAGGTRRDTQYF
TRBJ2-7,TRBV7-9,TRBD1,few,TGTGCCAGCAGCCCCGAGACAGGGGAGGTCGAGCAGTACTTC,CASSPETGEVEQYF
TRBJ2-5,TRBV18,.,.,TGTGCCAGCTCACCCATGGCCCAAGAGACCCAGTACTTC,CASSPMAQETQYF
TRBJ2-7,TRBV7-6,TRBD2,.,TGTGCCAGCAGCCCCTACGGTTTGACTAGCGGGGGGACCTACGAGCAGTACTTC,CASSPYGLTSGGTYEQYF
TRBJ2-3,TRBV4-2,.,many,TGTGCCAGCAGCCAAAAAGAGGGCACAGATACGCAGTATTTT,CASSQKEGTDTQYF
TRBJ2-1,TRBV6-5,.,.,TGTGCCAGCAGTTACCCCACTCACCCCAACTCCTACAATGAGCAGTTCTTC,CASSYPTHPNSYNEQFF
TRBJ2-7,TRBV29-1,TRBD1,.,TGCAGCGCATTACAAGGGACAGACGAGCAGTACTTC,CSALQGTDEQYF
TRBJ2-1,TRBV12-3/TRBV12-4,TRBD1,few,TGTGCCAGCAGTGCCCCCGGGACAGCGTACAATGAGCAGTTCTTC,CASSAPGTAYNEQFF
TRBJ2-7,TRBV27,.,.,TGTGCCAGCAGTTCCCGCGGGGACCCCTACGAGCAGTACTTC,CASSSRGDPYEQYF
TRBJ2-7,TRBV29-1,.,few,TGCAGCGTTGACTGGACGGAGAAGTACGAGCAGTACTTC,CSVDWTEKYEQYF
TRBJ2-5,TRBV5-6,.,.,TGTGTCAGCAGCCGTCTCCGGGGAGAGACCCAGTACTTC,CVSSRLRGETQYF
TRBJ2-5,TRBV6-5,TRBD2,.,TGTGCCAGCAGTTTCCCGGGAGGTCGGGAGACCCAGTACTTC,CASSFPGGRETQYF
TRBJ1-3,TRBV6-1,TRBD1,many,TGTGCCAGCAGTGGAACAGGGGCTGGAAACACCATATATTTT,CASSGTGAGNTIYF
TRBJ2-1,TRBV7-9,.,.,TGTGCCAGCAGCCCCCACCTCGGTGGGGTAGCTCACAATGAGCAGTTCTTC,CASSPHLGGVAHNEQFF
TRBJ2-7,TRBV6-1,TRBD2,few,TGTGCCAGCAGTCCACACCCTAGCGGGAGGATGGCCTACGAGCAGTACTTC,CASSPHPSGRMAYEQYF
TRBJ1-1,TRBV6-2/TRBV6-3,.,.,TGTGCCAGCAGTCAGTTGATTAACACTGAAGCTTTCTTT,CASSQLINTEAFF
TRBJ1-2,TRBV20-1,.,.,TGCAGTGCTAGAACACCCGACAGTTACTATGGCTACACCTTC,CSARTPDSYYGYTF
TRBJ1-1,TRBV30,.,.,TGTGCCTGGGGAAAGGGACGTGCGAACACTGAAGCTTTCTTT,CAWGKGRANTEAFF
TRBJ2-1,TRBV5-5,TRBD2,many,TGTGCCAGCAGCTACGGGGGGGCCGGCAATGAGCAGTTCTTC,CASSYGGAGNEQFF
TRBJ2-7,TRBV28,.,.,TGTGCCAGCAGTCCCTTTGGTTACGAGCAGTACTTC,CASSPFGYEQYF
TRBJ2-1,TRBV4-3,TRBD2,.,TGCGCCAGCAGCCAAGATAGGGGACTAGCGGCCAATGAGCAGTTCTTC,CASSQDRGLAANEQFF
TRBJ2-1,TRBV5-6,.,.,TGTGCCAGCAGCTTGTGGCAGGGGGGTAACAATGAGCAGTTCTTC,CASSLWQGGNNEQFF
TRBJ1-1,TRBV2,.,.,TGTGCCAGCAGTGATTATAACCCCACTGAAGCTTTCTTT,CASSDYNPTEAFF
TRBJ2-1,TRBV7-2,TRBD2,few,TGTGCCAGCAGCTTAGCCTCCTCGCGGGGGGCCAATGAGCAGTTCTTC,CASSLASSRGANEQFF
TRBJ2-3,TRBV11-2,TRBD2,many,TGTGCCAGCAGCCGGACTAGCGGGAGCGTCACAGATACGCAGTATTTT,CASSRTSGSVTDTQYF
TRBJ2-1,TRBV14,.,few,TGTGCCAGCAGCCAAGTCCCTAAAAGCGGTCCCCTGTCGGAGCAGTTCTTC,CASSQVPKSGPLSEQFF
TRBJ2-2,TRBV4-3,.,.,TGCGCCAGCAGCCAAGTATTGGCTTACGGGGAGCTGTTTTTT,CASSQVLAYGELFF